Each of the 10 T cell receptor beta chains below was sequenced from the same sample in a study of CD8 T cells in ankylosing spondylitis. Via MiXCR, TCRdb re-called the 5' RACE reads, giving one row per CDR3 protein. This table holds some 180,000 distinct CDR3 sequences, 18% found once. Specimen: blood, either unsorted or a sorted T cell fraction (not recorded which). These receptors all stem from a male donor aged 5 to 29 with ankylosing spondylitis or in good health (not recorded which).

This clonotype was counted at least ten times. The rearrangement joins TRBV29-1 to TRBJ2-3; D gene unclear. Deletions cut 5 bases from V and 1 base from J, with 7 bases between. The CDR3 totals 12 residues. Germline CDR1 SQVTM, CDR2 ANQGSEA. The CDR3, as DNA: TGCAGCGTTTGGGTAGGCACAGATACGCAGTATTTT. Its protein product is CSVWVGTDTQYF.

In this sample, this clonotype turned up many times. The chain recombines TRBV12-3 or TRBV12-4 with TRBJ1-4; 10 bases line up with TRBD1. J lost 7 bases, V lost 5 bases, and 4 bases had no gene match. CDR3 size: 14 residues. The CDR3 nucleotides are TGTGCCAGCAGTAAAAGGACAGGGGGTGAAAAACTGTTTTTT. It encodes CASSKRTGGEKLFF.

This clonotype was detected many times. The CDR3 sequence: CSARDPAGDAGTDTQYF. As DNA, the CDR3 is TGCAGTGCTAGAGACCCAGCGGGAGACGCCGGCACAGATACGCAGTATTTT. The chain uses TRBV20-1 and TRBJ2-3, with TRBD2 identical over 8 bases. J gave up 1 base and V 0 bases, and 9 bases lay outside the gene matches. Per germline, CDR1 DFQATT and CDR2 SNEGSKA (reference sequence). The CDR3 runs to 17 residues.

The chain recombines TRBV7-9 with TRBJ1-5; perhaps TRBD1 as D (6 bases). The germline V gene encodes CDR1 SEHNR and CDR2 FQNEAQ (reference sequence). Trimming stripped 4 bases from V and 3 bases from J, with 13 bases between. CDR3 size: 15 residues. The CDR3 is CASSSGRGVNQPQHF. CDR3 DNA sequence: TGTGCCAGCAGCTCTGGCAGGGGAGTCAATCAGCCCCAGCATTTT.

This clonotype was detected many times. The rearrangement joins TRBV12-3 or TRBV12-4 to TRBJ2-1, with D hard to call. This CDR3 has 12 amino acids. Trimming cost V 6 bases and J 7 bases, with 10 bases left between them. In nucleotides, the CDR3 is TGTGCCAGCAGCACCAGCCTGAATGAGCAGTTCTTC. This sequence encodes CASSTSLNEQFF.

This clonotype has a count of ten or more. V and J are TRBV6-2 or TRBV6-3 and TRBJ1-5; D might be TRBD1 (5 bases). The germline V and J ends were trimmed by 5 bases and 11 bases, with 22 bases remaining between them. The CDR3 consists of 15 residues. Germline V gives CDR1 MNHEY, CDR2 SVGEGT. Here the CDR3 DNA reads TGTGCCAGCAGTGACGGACATGGGCGGGGAGGGGCCCAGCATTTT. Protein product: CASSDGHGRGGAQHF.

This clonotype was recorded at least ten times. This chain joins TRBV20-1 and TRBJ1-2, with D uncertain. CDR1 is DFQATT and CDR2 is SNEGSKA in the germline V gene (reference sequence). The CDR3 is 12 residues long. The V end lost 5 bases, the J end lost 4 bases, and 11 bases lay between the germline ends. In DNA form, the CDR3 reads TGCAGTGCTCCGGACGGCGTCTATGGCTACACCTTC. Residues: CSAPDGVYGYTF.

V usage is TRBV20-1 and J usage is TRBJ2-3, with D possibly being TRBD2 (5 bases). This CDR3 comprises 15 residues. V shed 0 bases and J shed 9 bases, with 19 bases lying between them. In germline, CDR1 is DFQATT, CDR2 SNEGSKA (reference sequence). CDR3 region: CSARDERSGRETQYF. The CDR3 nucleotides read TGCAGTGCTAGAGATGAAAGGAGCGGCCGTGAGACGCAGTATTTT.

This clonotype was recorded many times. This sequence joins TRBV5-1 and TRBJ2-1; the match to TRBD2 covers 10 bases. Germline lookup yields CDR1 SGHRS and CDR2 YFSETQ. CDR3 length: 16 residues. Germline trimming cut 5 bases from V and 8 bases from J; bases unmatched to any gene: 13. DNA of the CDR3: TGCGCCAGCAGAACGTTGGATCTAGCGGGAGCCCATGAGCAGTTCTTC. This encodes CASRTLDLAGAHEQFF.

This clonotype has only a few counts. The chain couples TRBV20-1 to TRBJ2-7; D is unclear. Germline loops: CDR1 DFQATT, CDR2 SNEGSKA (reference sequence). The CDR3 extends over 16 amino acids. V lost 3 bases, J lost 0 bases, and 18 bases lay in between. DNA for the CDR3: TGCAGTGCTAGCTCTCCACGGTCCCTATCCTCCTACGAGCAGTACTTC. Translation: CSASSPRSLSSYEQYF.